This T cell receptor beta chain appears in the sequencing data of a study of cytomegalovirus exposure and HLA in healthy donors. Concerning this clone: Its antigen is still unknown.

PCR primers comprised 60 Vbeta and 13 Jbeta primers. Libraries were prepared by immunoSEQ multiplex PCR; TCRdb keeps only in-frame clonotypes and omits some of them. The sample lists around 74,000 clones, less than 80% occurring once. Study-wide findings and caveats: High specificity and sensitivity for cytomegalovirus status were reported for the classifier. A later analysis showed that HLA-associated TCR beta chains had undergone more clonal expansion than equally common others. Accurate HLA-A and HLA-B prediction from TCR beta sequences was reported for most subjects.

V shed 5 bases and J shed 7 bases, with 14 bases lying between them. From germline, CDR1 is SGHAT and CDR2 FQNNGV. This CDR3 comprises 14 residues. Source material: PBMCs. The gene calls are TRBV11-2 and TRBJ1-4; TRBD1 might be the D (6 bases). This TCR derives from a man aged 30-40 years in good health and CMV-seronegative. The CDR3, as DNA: TGTGCCAGCAGCAGGGTGACAGGTGTTGAAAAACTGTTTTTT. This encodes CASSRVTGVEKLFF.